This T cell receptor (beta chain) was sequenced during a study of human T cells and chemical hapten exposure. Time point given: pre-sensitization, week 0. Treatment defined: therapeutic diphenylcyclopropenone sensitization with weekly scalp DPC. One entry per CDR3 protein, called by TCRdb with MiXCR from the RACE reads. This sample has some 360,000 distinct CDR3 sequences, with about 5.1% found just once. Many counts were recorded for this clonotype. The V and J ends lost 0 bases and 4 bases, in that order; junction bases with no gene match: 7. The CDR3 consists of 17 residues. Germline lookup yields CDR1 MNHEY and CDR2 SVGEGT.

The chain has TRBV6-2 or TRBV6-3 and TRBJ2-1; 9 positions agree with TRBD1. The specimen was whole blood, collected in connection with sensitization to the hapten diphenylcyclopropenone (DPC). This receptor was taken from a woman aged 50 to 60 with alopecia areata. Some clones in this sample may be carry-over from other donors' samples. This CDR3 reads CASSYSTGTGIYNEQFF. DNA for the CDR3: TGTGCCAGCAGTTACTCGACTGGGACAGGGATATACAATGAGCAGTTCTTC.